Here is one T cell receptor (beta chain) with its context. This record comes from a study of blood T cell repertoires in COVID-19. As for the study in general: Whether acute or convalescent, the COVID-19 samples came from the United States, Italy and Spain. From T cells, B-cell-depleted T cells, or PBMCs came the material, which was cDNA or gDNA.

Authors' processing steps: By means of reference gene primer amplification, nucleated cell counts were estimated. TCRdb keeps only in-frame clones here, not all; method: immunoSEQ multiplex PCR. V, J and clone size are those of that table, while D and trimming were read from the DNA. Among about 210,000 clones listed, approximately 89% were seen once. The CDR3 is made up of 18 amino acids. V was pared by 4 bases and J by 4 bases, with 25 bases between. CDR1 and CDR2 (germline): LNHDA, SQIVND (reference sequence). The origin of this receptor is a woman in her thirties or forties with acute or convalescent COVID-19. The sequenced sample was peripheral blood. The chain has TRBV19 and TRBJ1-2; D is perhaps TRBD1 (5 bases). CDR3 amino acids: CASSTYRSPGRGSYGYTF. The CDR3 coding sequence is TGTGCCAGTAGTACGTACCGAAGTCCGGGACGGGGGTCCTATGGCTACACCTTC.